The rows below give T cell receptor beta chains drawn from one sample of a study of blood T cells in healthy people across ages. In TCRdb, the 5' RACE reads were re-called with MiXCR into one record per CDR3 protein. The data hold fewer than 1,000,000 distinct CDR3 sequences, with around 50% observed a single time. The sample was blood. These receptor sequences come from a man older than 75 in good health. CDR3s include the opening cysteine and the closing phenylalanine or tryptophan. The D gene is left open where the match is weak. Size values are once, few and many counts, or a class for expanded clones, and some rows have none.

J gene: TRBJ1-5
clone size: many
D gene: -
V gene: TRBV4-2
CDR3 protein: CASSQAQFSNQPQHF
CDR3 DNA: TGTGCCAGCAGCCAAGCGCAGTTTAGCAATCAGCCCCAGCATTTT

J gene: TRBJ2-1
clone size: few
D gene: -
V gene: TRBV20-1
CDR3 protein: CSASRTDTEQFF
CDR3 DNA: TGCAGTGCTAGTCGCACAGACACTGAGCAGTTCTTC

J gene: TRBJ2-1
clone size: once
D gene: -
V gene: TRBV12-3/TRBV12-4
CDR3 protein: CASSLAGNYNERFF
CDR3 DNA: TGTGCCAGCAGTTTGGCGGGGAACTACAATGAGCGGTTCTTC

J gene: TRBJ2-1
clone size: many
D gene: TRBD1
V gene: TRBV10-3
CDR3 protein: CATGEGQGNEQFF
CDR3 DNA: TGTGCCACCGGGGAAGGACAGGGGAATGAGCAGTTCTTC

J gene: TRBJ2-3
clone size: many
D gene: TRBD2
V gene: TRBV6-6
CDR3 protein: CASSSGLAGPTDTQYF
CDR3 DNA: TGTGCCAGCAGTTCGGGACTAGCGGGACCCACAGATACGCAGTATTTT

J gene: TRBJ2-1
clone size: -
D gene: -
V gene: TRBV12-3/TRBV12-4
CDR3 protein: CASRLSGAYNEQLF
CDR3 DNA: TGTGCCAGCAGACTAAGCGGAGCCTACAATGAGCAGCTCTTC

J gene: TRBJ2-5
clone size: once
D gene: -
V gene: TRBV5-1
CDR3 protein: CASSAAEAYETQYF
CDR3 DNA: TGCGCCAGCAGCGCGGCAGAAGCATACGAGACCCAGTACTTC

J gene: TRBJ2-1
clone size: once
D gene: TRBD2
V gene: TRBV10-3
CDR3 protein: CAISEHSSGDEQFF
CDR3 DNA: TGTGCCATCAGTGAGCATTCTAGCGGGGATGAGCAGTTCTTC

J gene: TRBJ2-7
clone size: -
D gene: TRBD2
V gene: TRBV7-2
CDR3 protein: CAGSLSGGSIYEQYF
CDR3 DNA: TGTGCCGGCAGCTTAAGCGGGGGGAGCATTTACGAGCAGTACTTC

J gene: TRBJ2-4
clone size: -
D gene: -
V gene: TRBV15
CDR3 protein: CATSRAPGSGAIQYF
CDR3 DNA: TGTGCCACCAGCAGAGCACCAGGGAGTGGGGCAATTCAGTACTTC

J gene: TRBJ1-2
clone size: -
D gene: TRBD1
V gene: TRBV3-1
CDR3 protein: CASNGQGKGGYTF
CDR3 DNA: TGTGCCAGCAATGGACAGGGTAAAGGCGGCTACACCTTC

J gene: TRBJ2-3
clone size: -
D gene: TRBD2
V gene: TRBV28
CDR3 protein: CASSLTGLAESTDTQYF
CDR3 DNA: TGTGCCAGCAGCCTCACGGGACTAGCGGAAAGCACAGATACGCAGTATTTT

J gene: TRBJ2-5
clone size: -
D gene: -
V gene: TRBV28
CDR3 protein: CASSPHQESETQYF
CDR3 DNA: TGTGCCAGCAGCCCTCATCAGGAATCAGAGACCCAGTACTTC

J gene: TRBJ2-3
clone size: -
D gene: TRBD1
V gene: TRBV5-1
CDR3 protein: CASSLLQGSSTDTQYF
CDR3 DNA: TGCGCCAGCAGCTTGTTACAGGGGAGTAGCACAGATACGCAGTATTTT

J gene: TRBJ2-3
clone size: many
D gene: TRBD1
V gene: TRBV7-3
CDR3 protein: CASSFATGGNTDTQYF
CDR3 DNA: TGTGCCAGCAGCTTCGCCACAGGGGGAAACACAGATACGCAGTATTTT

J gene: TRBJ2-5
clone size: -
D gene: -
V gene: TRBV28
CDR3 protein: CASSLTPAVAYF
CDR3 DNA: TGTGCCAGCAGTCTCACACCGGCAGTGGCGTACTTC

J gene: TRBJ2-3
clone size: few
D gene: TRBD2
V gene: TRBV4-3
CDR3 protein: CASSQDQTSGRASPDTQYF
CDR3 DNA: TGCGCCAGCAGCCAAGATCAAACTAGCGGGAGGGCCAGCCCAGATACGCAGTATTTT